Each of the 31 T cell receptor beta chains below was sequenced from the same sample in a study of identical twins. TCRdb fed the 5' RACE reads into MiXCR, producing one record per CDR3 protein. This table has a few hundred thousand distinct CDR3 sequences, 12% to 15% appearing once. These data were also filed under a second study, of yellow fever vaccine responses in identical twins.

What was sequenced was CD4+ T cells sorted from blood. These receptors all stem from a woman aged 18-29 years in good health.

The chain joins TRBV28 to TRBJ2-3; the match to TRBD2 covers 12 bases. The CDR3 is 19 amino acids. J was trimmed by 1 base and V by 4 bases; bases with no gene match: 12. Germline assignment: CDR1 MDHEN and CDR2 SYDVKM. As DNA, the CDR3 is TGTGCCAGCAGTTCCCCGAGCAGGGGACTAGCGGGCCGCACAGATACGCAGTATTTT. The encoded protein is CASSSPSRGLAGRTDTQYF.

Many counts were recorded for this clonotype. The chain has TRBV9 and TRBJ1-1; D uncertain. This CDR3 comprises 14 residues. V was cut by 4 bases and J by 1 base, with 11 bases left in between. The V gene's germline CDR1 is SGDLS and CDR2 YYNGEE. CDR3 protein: CASSPRGQNTEAFF. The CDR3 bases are TGTGCCAGCAGCCCCCGCGGGCAGAACACTGAAGCTTTCTTT.

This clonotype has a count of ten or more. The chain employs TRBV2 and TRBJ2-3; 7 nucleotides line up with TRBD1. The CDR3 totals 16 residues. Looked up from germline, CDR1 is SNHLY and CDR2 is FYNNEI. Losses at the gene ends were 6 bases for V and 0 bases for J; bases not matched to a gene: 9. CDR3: CASSRRGQKSTDTQYF. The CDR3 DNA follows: TGTGCCAGCAGCCGAAGGGGACAGAAGAGCACAGATACGCAGTATTTT.

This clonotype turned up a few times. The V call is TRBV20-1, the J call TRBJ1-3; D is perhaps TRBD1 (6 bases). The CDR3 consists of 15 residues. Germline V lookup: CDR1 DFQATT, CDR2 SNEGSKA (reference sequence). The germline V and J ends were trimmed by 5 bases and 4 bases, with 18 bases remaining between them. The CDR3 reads CSAWALGGAGNTIYF. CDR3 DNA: TGCAGTGCTTGGGCCCTGGGGGGGGCAGGAAACACCATATATTTT.

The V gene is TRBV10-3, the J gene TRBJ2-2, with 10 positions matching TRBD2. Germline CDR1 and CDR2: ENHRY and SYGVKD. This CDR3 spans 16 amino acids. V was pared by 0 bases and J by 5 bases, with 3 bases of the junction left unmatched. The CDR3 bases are TGTGCCATCAGTGAGTCGAGCGGGAGGGCAACCGGGGAGCTGTTTTTT. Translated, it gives CAISESSGRATGELFF.

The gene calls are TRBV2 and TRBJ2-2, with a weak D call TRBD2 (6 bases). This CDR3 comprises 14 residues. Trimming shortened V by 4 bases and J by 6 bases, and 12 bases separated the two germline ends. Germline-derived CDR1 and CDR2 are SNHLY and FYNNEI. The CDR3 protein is CASSAPGGAGELFF. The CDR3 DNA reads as TGTGCCAGCAGTGCCCCGGGCGGGGCCGGGGAGCTGTTTTTT.

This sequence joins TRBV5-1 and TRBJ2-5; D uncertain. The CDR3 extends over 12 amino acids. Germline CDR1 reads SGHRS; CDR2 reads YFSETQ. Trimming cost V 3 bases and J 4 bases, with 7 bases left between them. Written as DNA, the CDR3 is TGCGCCAGCAGCTCCCCTGGAGAGACCCAGTACTTC. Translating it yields CASSSPGETQYF.

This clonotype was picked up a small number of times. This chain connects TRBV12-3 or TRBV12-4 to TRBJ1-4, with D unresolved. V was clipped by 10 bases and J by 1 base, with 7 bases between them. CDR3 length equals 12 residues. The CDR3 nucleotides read TGTGCCACCGGGTTAACTAATGAAAAACTGTTTTTT. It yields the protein CATGLTNEKLFF.

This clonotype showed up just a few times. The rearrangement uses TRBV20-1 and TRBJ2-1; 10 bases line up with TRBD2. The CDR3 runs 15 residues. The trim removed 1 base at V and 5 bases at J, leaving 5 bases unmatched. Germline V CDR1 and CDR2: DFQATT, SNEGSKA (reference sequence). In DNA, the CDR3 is TGCAGTGCTAGAGCTGGGACTAGCGTTGACAATGAGCAGTTCTTC. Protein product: CSARAGTSVDNEQFF.

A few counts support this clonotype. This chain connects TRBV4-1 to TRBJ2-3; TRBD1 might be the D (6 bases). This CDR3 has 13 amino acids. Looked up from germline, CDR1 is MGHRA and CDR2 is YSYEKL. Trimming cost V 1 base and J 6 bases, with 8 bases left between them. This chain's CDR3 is CASSQGTEDTQYF. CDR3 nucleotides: TGCGCCAGCAGCCAAGGGACAGAGGATACGCAGTATTTT.

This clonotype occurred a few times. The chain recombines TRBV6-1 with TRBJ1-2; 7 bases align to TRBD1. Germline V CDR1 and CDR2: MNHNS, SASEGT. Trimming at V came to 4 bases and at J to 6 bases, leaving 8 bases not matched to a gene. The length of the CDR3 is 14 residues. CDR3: CASSVVRGRNGYTF. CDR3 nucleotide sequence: TGTGCCAGCAGTGTGGTTAGGGGGCGGAATGGCTACACCTTC.

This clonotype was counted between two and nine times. The CDR3 DNA sequence: TGCGCCAGCAGTTCCTCCGGGGGTGCGGAGACCCAGTACTTC. It specifies CASSSSGGAETQYF. The chain is built from TRBV5-1 and TRBJ2-5, with D tentatively TRBD2 (6 bases). The CDR3 consists of 14 residues. The V gene lost 5 bases and the J gene lost 5 bases, with 16 bases spanning the gap. Germline CDR1 is SGHRS and CDR2 is YFSETQ.

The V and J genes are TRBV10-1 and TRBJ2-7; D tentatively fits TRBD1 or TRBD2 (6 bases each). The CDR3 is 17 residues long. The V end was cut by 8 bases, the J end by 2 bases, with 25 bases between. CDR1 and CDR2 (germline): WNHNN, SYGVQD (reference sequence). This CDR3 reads CASPTRGQPEGAYEQYV. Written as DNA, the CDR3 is TGCGCCAGCCCGACCCGGGGGCAGCCAGAAGGCGCCTACGAGCAGTACGTC.

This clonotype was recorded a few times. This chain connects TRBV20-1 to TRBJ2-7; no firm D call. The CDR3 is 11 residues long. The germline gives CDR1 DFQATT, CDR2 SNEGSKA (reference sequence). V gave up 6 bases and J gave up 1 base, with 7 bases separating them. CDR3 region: CSALMSYEQYV. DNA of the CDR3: TGCAGTGCCCTCATGTCCTACGAGCAGTACGTC.

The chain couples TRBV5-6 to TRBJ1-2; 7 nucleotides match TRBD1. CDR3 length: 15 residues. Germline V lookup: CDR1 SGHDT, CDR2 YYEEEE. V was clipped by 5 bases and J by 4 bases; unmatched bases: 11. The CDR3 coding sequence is TGTGCCAGCAGGGGCATGGGACAGCTCTTCTATGGCTACACCTTC. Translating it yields CASRGMGQLFYGYTF.

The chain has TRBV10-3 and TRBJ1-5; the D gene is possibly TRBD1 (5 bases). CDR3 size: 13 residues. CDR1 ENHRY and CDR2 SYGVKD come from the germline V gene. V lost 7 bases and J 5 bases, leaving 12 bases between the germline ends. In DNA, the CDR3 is TGTGCCATCACCGGGGGTACGCATCAGCCCCAGCATTTT. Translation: CAITGGTHQPQHF.

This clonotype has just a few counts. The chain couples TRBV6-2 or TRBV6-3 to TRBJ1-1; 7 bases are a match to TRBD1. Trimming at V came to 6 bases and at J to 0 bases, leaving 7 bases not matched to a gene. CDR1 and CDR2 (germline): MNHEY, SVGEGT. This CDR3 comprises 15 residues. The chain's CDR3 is CASSRTGPMNTEAFF. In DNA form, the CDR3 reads TGTGCCAGCAGCCGGACAGGACCCATGAACACTGAAGCTTTCTTT.

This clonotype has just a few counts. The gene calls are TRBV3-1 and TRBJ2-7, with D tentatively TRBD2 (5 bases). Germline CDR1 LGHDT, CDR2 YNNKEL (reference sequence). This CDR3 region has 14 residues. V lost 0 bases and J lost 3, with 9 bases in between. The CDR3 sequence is CASSQDQLDYEQYF. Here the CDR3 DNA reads TGTGCCAGCAGCCAAGATCAACTAGACTACGAGCAGTACTTC.

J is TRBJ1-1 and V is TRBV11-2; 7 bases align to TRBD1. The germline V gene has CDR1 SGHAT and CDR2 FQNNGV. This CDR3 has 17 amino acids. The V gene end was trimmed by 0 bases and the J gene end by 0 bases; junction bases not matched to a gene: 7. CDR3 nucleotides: TGTGCCAGCAGCTTAGAGGGGGCGGGGACAGTGAACACTGAAGCTTTCTTT. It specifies CASSLEGAGTVNTEAFF.

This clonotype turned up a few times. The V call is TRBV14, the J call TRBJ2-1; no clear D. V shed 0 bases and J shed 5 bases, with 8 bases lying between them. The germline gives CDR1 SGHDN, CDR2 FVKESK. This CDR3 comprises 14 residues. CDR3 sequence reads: CASSQDPRDNEQFF. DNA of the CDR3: TGTGCCAGCAGCCAAGACCCCCGGGACAATGAGCAGTTCTTC.

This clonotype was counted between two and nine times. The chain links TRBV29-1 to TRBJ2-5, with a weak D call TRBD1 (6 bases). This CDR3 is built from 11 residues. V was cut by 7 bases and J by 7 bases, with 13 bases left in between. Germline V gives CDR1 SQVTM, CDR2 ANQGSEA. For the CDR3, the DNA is TGCAGCGCCCGTTGGGGGCCGACCCAGTACTTC. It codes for CSARWGPTQYF. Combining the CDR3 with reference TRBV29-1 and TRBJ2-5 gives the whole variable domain SAVISQKPSRDICQRGTSLTIQCQVDSQVTMMFWYRQQPGQSLTLIATANQGSEATYESGFVIDKFPISRPNLTFSTLTVSNMSPEDSSIYLCSARWGPTQYFGPGTRLLVL.

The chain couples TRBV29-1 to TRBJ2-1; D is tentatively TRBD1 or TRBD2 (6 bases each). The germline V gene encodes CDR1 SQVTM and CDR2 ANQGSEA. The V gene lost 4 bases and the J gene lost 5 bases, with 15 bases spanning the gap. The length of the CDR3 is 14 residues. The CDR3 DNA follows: TGCAGCGTTGGCGGGGACACCGTGCACAATGAGCAGTTCTTC. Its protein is CSVGGDTVHNEQFF.

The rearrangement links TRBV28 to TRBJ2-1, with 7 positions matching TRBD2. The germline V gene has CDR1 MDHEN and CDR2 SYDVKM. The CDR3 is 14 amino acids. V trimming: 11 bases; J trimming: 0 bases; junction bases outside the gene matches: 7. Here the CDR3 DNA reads TGTGCCGGCCGGGCTAGCGGCTCCTACAATGAGCAGTTCTTC. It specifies CAGRASGSYNEQFF.

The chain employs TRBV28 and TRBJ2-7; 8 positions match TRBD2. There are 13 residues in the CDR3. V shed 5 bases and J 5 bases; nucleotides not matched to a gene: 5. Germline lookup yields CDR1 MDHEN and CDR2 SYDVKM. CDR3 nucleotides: TGTGCCAGCAGTCAGGGACTAGAACACGAGCAGTACTTC. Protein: CASSQGLEHEQYF.

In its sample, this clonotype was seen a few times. In DNA form, the CDR3 reads TGTGCCAGCAGTTTATCGGGACAGGGACCCTACAATGAGCAGTTCTTC. It encodes CASSLSGQGPYNEQFF. The genes are TRBV28 and TRBJ2-1; 9 bases align to TRBD1. There are 16 residues in the CDR3. V gave up 1 base and J gave up 2 bases; unmatched junction bases: 3. CDR1 is MDHEN, CDR2 SYDVKM, per germline.

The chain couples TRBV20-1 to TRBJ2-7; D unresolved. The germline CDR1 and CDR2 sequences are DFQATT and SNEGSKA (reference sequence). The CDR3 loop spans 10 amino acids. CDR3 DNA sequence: TGCAGTGCTAGAGAGGTAACGGCGCGCGTC. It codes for CSAREVTARV.

The CDR3 reads CAIRSVLAASSYEQYF. The CDR3 DNA is TGTGCCATCCGTAGCGTTCTAGCCGCTAGCTCCTACGAGCAGTACTTC. This chain uses TRBV10-3 with TRBJ2-7, with TRBD2 as a possible D gene (5 bases). This CDR3 is built from 16 residues. Germline CDR1 ENHRY, CDR2 SYGVKD. The germline V and J ends were trimmed by 8 bases and 0 bases, with 20 bases remaining between them.

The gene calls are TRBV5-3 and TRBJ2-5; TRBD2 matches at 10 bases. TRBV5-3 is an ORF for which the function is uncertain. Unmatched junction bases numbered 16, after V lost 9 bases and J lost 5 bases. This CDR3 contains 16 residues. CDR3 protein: CAMGPSRGSGRETQYF. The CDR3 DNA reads TGTGCCATGGGCCCCTCCCGAGGTAGCGGGAGGGAGACCCAGTACTTC.

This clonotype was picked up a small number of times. The CDR3 DNA reads TGTGCCAGCAGCCCCTCCCGACAGGGGGTCGCTTTCTTT. Translating it yields CASSPSRQGVAFF. The chain uses TRBV6-1 and TRBJ1-1; 9 nucleotides match TRBD1. The germline V gene encodes CDR1 MNHNS and CDR2 SASEGT. This CDR3 spans 13 amino acids. Trimming removed 6 bases from V and 11 bases from J; junction bases left unmatched: 10.

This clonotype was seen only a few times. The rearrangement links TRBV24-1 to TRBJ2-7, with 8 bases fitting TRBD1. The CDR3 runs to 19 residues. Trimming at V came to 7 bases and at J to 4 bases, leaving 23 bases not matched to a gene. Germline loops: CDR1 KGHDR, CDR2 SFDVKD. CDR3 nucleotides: TGTGCCACCAGAGACATGATCCCACCAGAAGGACAGGGTCGGTACGAGCAGTACGTC. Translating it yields CATRDMIPPEGQGRYEQYV.

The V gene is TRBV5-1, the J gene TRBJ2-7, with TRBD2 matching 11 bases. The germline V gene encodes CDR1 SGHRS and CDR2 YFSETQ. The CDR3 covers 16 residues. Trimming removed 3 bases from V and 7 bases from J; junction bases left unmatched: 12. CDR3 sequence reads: CASSWDGTSGFREQYF. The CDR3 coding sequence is TGCGCCAGCAGCTGGGACGGGACTAGCGGTTTTAGAGAGCAGTACTTC.